What follows describes a single T cell receptor beta chain. Its specificity is not known. This CDR3 spans 14 amino acids. Germline V CDR1 and CDR2: LNHNV, YYDKDF (reference sequence). The germline V and J ends were trimmed by 3 bases and 0 bases, with 8 bases remaining between them. The sample comes from a study of graft-versus-host responses after intestinal transplantation. Regarding the study as a whole: Peak circulating GvH clone levels tracked with early post-transplant HvG declines.

Using immunoSEQ multiplex PCR, the repertoire was profiled, and TCRdb retains in-frame clones only, with some absent. The table lists approximately 110,000 clones, 85% to 95% of them singletons. The chain is built from TRBV15 and TRBJ1-1; D is uncertain. This TCR was sampled from a human donor who was the organ donor for an intestinal transplant. This specimen was unstimulated CD8+ T cells sorted from spleen or lymph node cells, taken before transplant. As DNA, the CDR3 is TGTGCCACCAGCAGTGTTACAATGAACACTGAAGCTTTCTTT. It codes for CATSSVTMNTEAFF. Full variable domain (rest looked up from reference TRBV15 and TRBJ1-1): DAMVIQNPRYQVTQFGKPVTLSCSQTLNHNVMYWYQQKSSQAPKLLFHYYDKDFNNEADTPDNFQSRRPNTSFCFLDIRSPGLGDTAMYLCATSSVTMNTEAFFGQGTRLTVV.